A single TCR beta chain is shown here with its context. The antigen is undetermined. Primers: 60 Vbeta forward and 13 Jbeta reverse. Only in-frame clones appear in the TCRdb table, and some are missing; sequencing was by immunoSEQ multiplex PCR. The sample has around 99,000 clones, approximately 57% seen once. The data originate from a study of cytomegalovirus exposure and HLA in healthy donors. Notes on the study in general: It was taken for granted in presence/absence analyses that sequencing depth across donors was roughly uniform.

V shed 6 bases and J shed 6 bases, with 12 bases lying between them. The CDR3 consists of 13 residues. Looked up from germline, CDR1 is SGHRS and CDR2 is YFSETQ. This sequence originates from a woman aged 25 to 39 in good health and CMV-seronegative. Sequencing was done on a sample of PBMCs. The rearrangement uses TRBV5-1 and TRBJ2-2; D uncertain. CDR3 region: CASNSIPAGELFF. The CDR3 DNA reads TGCGCCAGCAACTCAATCCCCGCCGGGGAGCTGTTTTTT.